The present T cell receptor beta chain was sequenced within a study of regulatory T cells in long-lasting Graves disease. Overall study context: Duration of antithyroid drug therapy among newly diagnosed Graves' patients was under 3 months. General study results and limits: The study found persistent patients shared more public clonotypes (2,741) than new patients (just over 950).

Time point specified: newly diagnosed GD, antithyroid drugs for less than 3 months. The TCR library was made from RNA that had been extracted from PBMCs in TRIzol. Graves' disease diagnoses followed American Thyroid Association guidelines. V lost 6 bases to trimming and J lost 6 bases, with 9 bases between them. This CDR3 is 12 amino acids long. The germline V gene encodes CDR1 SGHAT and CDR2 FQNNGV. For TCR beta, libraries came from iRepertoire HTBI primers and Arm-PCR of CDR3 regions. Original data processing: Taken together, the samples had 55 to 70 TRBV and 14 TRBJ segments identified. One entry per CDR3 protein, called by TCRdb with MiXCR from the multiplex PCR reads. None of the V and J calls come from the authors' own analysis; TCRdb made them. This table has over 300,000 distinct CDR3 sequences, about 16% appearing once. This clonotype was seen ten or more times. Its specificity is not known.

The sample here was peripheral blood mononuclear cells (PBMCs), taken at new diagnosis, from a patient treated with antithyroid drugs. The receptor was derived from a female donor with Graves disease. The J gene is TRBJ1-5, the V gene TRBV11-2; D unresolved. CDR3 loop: CASSHEGQPQHF. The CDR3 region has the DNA TGTGCCAGCAGTCATGAGGGTCAGCCCCAGCATTTT.